This T cell receptor beta chain appears in the sequencing data of a study of response to subunit inactivated influenza vaccine. This clonotype appeared a few times. Each CDR3 protein is one row after TCRdb ran MiXCR on the RT-PCR reads. The sample comprises about 540,000 distinct CDR3 sequences, 20% to 25% of which are singletons, and approximately 2.9% rests with the top ten. This CDR3 is 11 amino acids long. V was shortened by 6 bases and J by 6 bases, with 9 bases between the two germline ends. The sample was also reused in another study, on T cells expressing NK-cell markers. Per that paper: Making the TCR beta cDNA relied on 5'RACE template switching with UMIs.

The TCR sequence derives from a man in his fifties or sixties who received an inactivated influenza vaccine. This rearrangement joins TRBV12-3 or TRBV12-4 to TRBJ2-7; D ambiguous. The sequencing here drew on CD4+ T cells sorted from PBMCs, taken less than 13 days after vaccination. DNA for the CDR3: TGTGCCAGCAGGAGGACGGGCGAGCAGTACTTC. Translation: CASRRTGEQYF.